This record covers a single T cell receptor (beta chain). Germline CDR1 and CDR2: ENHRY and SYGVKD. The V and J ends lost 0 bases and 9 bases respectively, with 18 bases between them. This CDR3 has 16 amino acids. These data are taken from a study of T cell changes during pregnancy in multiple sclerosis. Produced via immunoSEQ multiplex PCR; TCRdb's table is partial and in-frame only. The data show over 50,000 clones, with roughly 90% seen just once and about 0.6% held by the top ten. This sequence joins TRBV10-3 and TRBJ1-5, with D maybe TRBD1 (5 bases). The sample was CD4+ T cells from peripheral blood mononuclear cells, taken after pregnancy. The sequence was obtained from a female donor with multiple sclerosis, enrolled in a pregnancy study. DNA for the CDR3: TGTGCCATCAGTGAGTCGCAAGTCGGCAGGGCGAGGCCCCAGCATTTT. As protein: CAISESQVGRARPQHF.